Listed here are 23 T cell receptor beta chains from one sample, sequenced in a study of T cell repertoires in cytomegalovirus infection. TCRdb reprocessed the reads via MiXCR and lists one record per CDR3 protein. There are approximately 490,000 distinct CDR3 sequences in the sample; around 11% occur only once, and roughly 10% lies in the top ten. Sequences were obtained from PBMCs. These receptors were collected from a human donor in good health (CMV status not recorded). Some clones in this sample may be carry-over from other donors' samples.

This clonotype was seen more than once but under ten times. The chain uses TRBV28 and TRBJ1-5, with no clear D. Per germline, CDR1 MDHEN and CDR2 SYDVKM. There are 15 residues in the CDR3. V was cut by 3 bases and J by 7 bases, with 16 bases left in between. The CDR3 loop reads CASSFWLTGKQPQHF. The CDR3 DNA follows: TGTGCCAGCAGTTTTTGGCTTACTGGAAAGCAGCCCCAGCATTTT.

This clonotype was counted ten times or more. The rearrangement uses TRBV5-4 and TRBJ2-4; TRBD1 is a possible D gene (6 bases). CDR3 length: 14 residues. Trimming stripped 0 bases from V and 6 bases from J, with 10 bases between. Germline V CDR1 and CDR2: SGHNT, YYREEE (reference sequence). The CDR3 region is CASSLDSRGNIQYF. In nucleotides, the CDR3 is TGTGCCAGCAGCTTGGATTCCAGGGGAAACATTCAGTACTTC.

This sequence joins TRBV2 and TRBJ2-1; TRBD2 is a possible D gene (5 bases). In germline, CDR1 is SNHLY, CDR2 FYNNEI. The CDR3 sequence is 10 residues long. The germline V and J ends were trimmed by 5 bases and 9 bases, with 5 bases remaining between them. CDR3 sequence (DNA): TGTGCCAGCAGTCGGGGTGAGCAGTTCTTC. Its translation is CASSRGEQFF. Filled out from reference TRBV2 and TRBJ2-1, the complete variable domain reads EPEVTQTPSHQVTQMGQEVILRCVPISNHLYFYWYRQILGQKVEFLVSFYNNEISEKSEIFDDQFSVERPDGSNFTLKIRSTKLEDSAMYFCASSRGEQFFGPGTRLTVL.

There are many counts of this clonotype. The rearrangement joins TRBV5-6 to TRBJ1-2; 8 bases map to TRBD1. This CDR3 is built from 13 residues. Germline V gene sequence: CDR1 SGHDT, CDR2 YYEEEE. V shed 4 bases, J shed 6 bases, and the junction held 5 bases outside the gene matches. CDR3 in amino acids: CASSDTGGNGYTF. In DNA form, the CDR3 reads TGTGCCAGCAGCGATACAGGGGGGAATGGCTACACCTTC.

V and J are TRBV30 and TRBJ2-2; D is ambiguous. Germline V CDR1 and CDR2: GTSNPN, SVGIG (reference sequence). V was pared by 0 bases and J by 5 bases, with 7 bases between. This CDR3 contains 13 residues. The CDR3 DNA sequence: TGTGCCTGGAGTGTAATAGTTACCGGGGAGCTGTTTTTT. Translation: CAWSVIVTGELFF.

This clonotype was counted ten times or more. Relative to the germline gene, one junction end is altered; a read error may explain this. The CDR3 sequence: CASSLATGELFF. In DNA form, the CDR3 reads TGTGCCAGCAGCTTAGCGACCGGGGAGCTGTTTTTT. The chain joins TRBV12-3 or TRBV12-4 to TRBJ2-2; D perhaps matches TRBD2 (5 bases). This CDR3 is built from 12 residues.

This rearrangement joins TRBV5-1 to TRBJ2-1, with 7 positions matching TRBD2. The CDR3 sequence is 15 residues long. Per the germline V gene, CDR1 is SGHRS and CDR2 is YFSETQ. V lost 3 bases to trimming and J lost 1 base; unmatched junction nucleotides: 4. In DNA form, the CDR3 reads TGCGCCAGCAGCTGGCGCGGGGGATCCTACAATGAGCAGTTCTTC. Protein product: CASSWRGGSYNEQFF.

The genes are TRBV10-3 and TRBJ1-2; tentative D call: TRBD1 (5 bases). The CDR3 consists of 11 residues. The V end was cut by 8 bases, the J end by 6 bases, with 10 bases between. Germline CDR1 reads ENHRY; CDR2 reads SYGVKD. CDR3 nucleotide sequence: TGTGCCATCGGGCAGGGCCATGGCTACACCTTC. This encodes CAIGQGHGYTF.

Only a few counts were recorded for this clonotype. The V call is TRBV4-1, the J call TRBJ1-6, with a weak D call TRBD1 (5 bases). V lost 3 bases, J lost 6 bases, and 24 bases lay in between. The CDR3 extends over 19 amino acids. From germline, CDR1 is MGHRA and CDR2 YSYEKL. CDR3 sequence (DNA): TGCGCCAGCAGCCAGAAGGGACTATGGGGGGACGGTTCTAATTCACCCCTCCACTTT. Translation gives CASSQKGLWGDGSNSPLHF.

V gene TRBV20-1 combines with J gene TRBJ2-2; no clear D gene. The germline V gene encodes CDR1 DFQATT and CDR2 SNEGSKA (reference sequence). The CDR3 length is 14 residues. V was trimmed by 1 base and J by 1 base, leaving 7 bases between them. The CDR3 loop reads CSARAPQNTGELFF. CDR3 nucleotide sequence: TGCAGTGCTAGAGCGCCCCAGAACACCGGGGAGCTGTTTTTT.

This clonotype appeared a few times. This rearrangement joins TRBV9 to TRBJ2-7; D unresolved. Trimming removed 0 bases at V and 3 bases at J, with 13 bases between. Germline CDR1 reads SGDLS; CDR2 reads YYNGEE. The CDR3 loop spans 15 amino acids. The chain's CDR3 is CASSVDGQNYYEQYF. The CDR3 DNA sequence: TGTGCCAGCAGCGTAGACGGGCAAAACTACTACGAGCAGTACTTC.

This clonotype has at least ten counts. The CDR3 loop is CASSSLLRRGAATNEKLFF. CDR3 sequence (DNA): TGTGCCAGCAGCTCACTATTACGACGGGGAGCTGCAACTAATGAAAAACTGTTTTTT. The chain uses TRBV7-4 and TRBJ1-4; D uncertain. The V gene lost 4 bases and the J gene lost 0 bases, with 21 bases spanning the gap. From germline, CDR1 is SGHVT and CDR2 SQSDAQ. The CDR3 has 19 amino acids. The full variable domain, in which reference TRBV7-4 and TRBJ1-4 provide the parts outside the CDR3, is GAGVSQSPRYKVAKRGRDVALRCDSISGHVTLYWYRQTLGQGSEVLTYSQSDAQRDKSGRPSGRFSAERPERSVSTLKIQRTEQGDSAVYLCASSSLLRRGAATNEKLFFGSGTQLSVL.

This clonotype was detected many times. The V and J genes are TRBV7-3 and TRBJ2-5; 8 nucleotides agree with TRBD2. The germline V gene encodes CDR1 SGHTA and CDR2 FQGTGA. This CDR3 has 17 amino acids. V was pared by 2 bases and J by 2 bases, with 10 bases of the junction left unmatched. DNA for the CDR3: TGTGCCAGCAGCTTAGGGGCGAGGAGCGGGGGACAAGAGACCCAGTACTTC. Residues: CASSLGARSGGQETQYF.

This clonotype has at least ten counts. The chain links TRBV5-1 to TRBJ2-7, with D possibly being TRBD1 or TRBD2 (6 bases each). CDR1 and CDR2 (germline): SGHRS, YFSETQ. V was clipped by 0 bases and J by 6 bases, with 7 bases between them. This CDR3 is built from 12 residues. The CDR3 reads CASSLEGGEQYF. In DNA, the CDR3 is TGCGCCAGCAGCTTGGAGGGGGGCGAGCAGTACTTC.

The chain couples TRBV6-5 to TRBJ1-1, with D possibly TRBD1 on 6 matching bases. The CDR3 sequence is 14 residues long. Looked up from germline, CDR1 is MNHEY and CDR2 is SVGAGI. Trimming left V 7 bases short and J 6 bases short, with 18 bases between. CDR3 protein: CASNLDRAKPEAFF. CDR3 in DNA: TGTGCCAGCAATTTGGACAGAGCTAAACCTGAAGCTTTCTTT.

This clonotype was found many times. The chain employs TRBV7-2 and TRBJ1-1; D unclear. CDR3 length: 13 residues. V lost 5 bases and J lost 1, with 8 bases in between. Per the germline V gene, CDR1 is SGHTA and CDR2 is FQGNSA. Here the CDR3 DNA reads TGTGCCAGCAGCACCCCAGGGAACACTGAAGCTTTCTTT. Translation gives CASSTPGNTEAFF.

Many counts were recorded for this clonotype. The chain carries TRBV7-4 and TRBJ2-4; D perhaps matches TRBD1 (6 bases). Germline values: CDR1 SGHVT, CDR2 SQSDAQ. This CDR3 is 14 amino acids long. The V end was cut by 2 bases, the J end by 3 bases, with 8 bases between. The CDR3 spells CASSLNRDKNIQYF. The CDR3 bases are TGTGCCAGCAGCTTAAACAGGGACAAAAACATTCAGTACTTC.

J is TRBJ2-7 and V is TRBV5-1; possible D gene TRBD2, 6 bases. Trimming shortened V by 0 bases and J by 5 bases, and 21 bases separated the two germline ends. Germline CDR1 SGHRS, CDR2 YFSETQ. This CDR3 has 17 residues. The CDR3 coding sequence is TGCGCCAGCAGCTTGGCCCAGGGTCTGGCGGGATTCAACGAGCAGTACTTC. The encoded protein is CASSLAQGLAGFNEQYF.

J is TRBJ2-5 and V is TRBV7-9; 9 nucleotides align to TRBD2. From germline, CDR1 is SEHNR and CDR2 FQNEAQ (reference sequence). CDR3 length: 19 residues. The junction had 20 bases not matched to a gene; V was cut back by 4 bases and J by 5 bases. CDR3 DNA: TGTGCCAGCAGCTCCTATGGCGGGGGCGGGGGGGCCTCCTGGGAGACCCAGTACTTC. Encoded protein: CASSSYGGGGGASWETQYF.

There are many counts of this clonotype. In DNA, the CDR3 is TGTGCCAGCAGTTTTGTAGCCCGCTCCTACGAGCAGTACTTC. Translation gives CASSFVARSYEQYF. This chain uses TRBV28 with TRBJ2-7; no definite D call. This CDR3 spans 14 amino acids. V was pared by 3 bases and J by 0 bases, with 9 bases between. Germline values: CDR1 MDHEN, CDR2 SYDVKM.

This clonotype has a count of ten or more. This chain links TRBV12-3 or TRBV12-4 with TRBJ2-7, with 9 bases lining up with TRBD2. The CDR3 has 16 amino acids. V trimming: 2 bases; J trimming: 3 bases; junction bases outside the gene matches: 8. CDR3 DNA sequence: TGTGCCAGCAGTTTACAAAGAGCGGGAGGCCTCTACGAGCAGTACTTC. Protein product: CASSLQRAGGLYEQYF.

At least ten counts were recorded for this clonotype. The V and J genes are TRBV19 and TRBJ1-1; 8 positions agree with TRBD1. Germline V lookup: CDR1 LNHDA, CDR2 SQIVND (reference sequence). The CDR3 contains 15 residues. J was trimmed by 2 bases and V by 8 bases; bases with no gene match: 10. DNA of the CDR3: TGTGCCAGTCTTACCTTGGACAGGGCAAACACTGAAGCTTTCTTT. Its translation: CASLTLDRANTEAFF. Filled out from reference TRBV19 and TRBJ1-1, the complete variable domain reads DGGITQSPKYLFRKEGQNVTLSCEQNLNHDAMYWYRQDPGQGLRLIYYSQIVNDFQKGDIAEGYSVSREKKESFPLTVTSAQKNPTAFYLCASLTLDRANTEAFFGQGTRLTVV.

There are many counts of this clonotype. This chain links TRBV28 with TRBJ1-6; D remains ambiguous. CDR1 and CDR2 from the germline V gene are MDHEN and SYDVKM. V was clipped by 3 bases and J by 1 base, with 13 bases between them. CDR3 length: 17 amino acids. CDR3 residues: CASSLLEDGSYNSPLHF. CDR3 in DNA: TGTGCCAGCAGTTTGTTGGAGGACGGGTCCTATAATTCACCCCTCCACTTT.